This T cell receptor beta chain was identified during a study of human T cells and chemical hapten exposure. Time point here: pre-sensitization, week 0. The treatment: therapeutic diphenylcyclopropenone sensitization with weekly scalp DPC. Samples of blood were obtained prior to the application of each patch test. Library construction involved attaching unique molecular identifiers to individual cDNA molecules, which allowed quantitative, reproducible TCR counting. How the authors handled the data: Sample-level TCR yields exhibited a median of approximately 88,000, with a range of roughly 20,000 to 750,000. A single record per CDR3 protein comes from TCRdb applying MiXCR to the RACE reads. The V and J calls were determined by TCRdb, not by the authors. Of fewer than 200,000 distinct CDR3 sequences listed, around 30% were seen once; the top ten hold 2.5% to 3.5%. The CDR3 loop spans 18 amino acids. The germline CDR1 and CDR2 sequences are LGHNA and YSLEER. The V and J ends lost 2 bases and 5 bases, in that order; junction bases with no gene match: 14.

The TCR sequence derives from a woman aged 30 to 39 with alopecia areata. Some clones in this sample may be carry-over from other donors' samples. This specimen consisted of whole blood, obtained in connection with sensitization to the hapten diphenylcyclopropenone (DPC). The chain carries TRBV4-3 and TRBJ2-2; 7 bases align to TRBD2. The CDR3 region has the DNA TGCGCCAGCAGCCAAACAGTGGGGGGGACCATGAGGACCGGGGAGCTGTTTTTT. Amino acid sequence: CASSQTVGGTMRTGELFF.